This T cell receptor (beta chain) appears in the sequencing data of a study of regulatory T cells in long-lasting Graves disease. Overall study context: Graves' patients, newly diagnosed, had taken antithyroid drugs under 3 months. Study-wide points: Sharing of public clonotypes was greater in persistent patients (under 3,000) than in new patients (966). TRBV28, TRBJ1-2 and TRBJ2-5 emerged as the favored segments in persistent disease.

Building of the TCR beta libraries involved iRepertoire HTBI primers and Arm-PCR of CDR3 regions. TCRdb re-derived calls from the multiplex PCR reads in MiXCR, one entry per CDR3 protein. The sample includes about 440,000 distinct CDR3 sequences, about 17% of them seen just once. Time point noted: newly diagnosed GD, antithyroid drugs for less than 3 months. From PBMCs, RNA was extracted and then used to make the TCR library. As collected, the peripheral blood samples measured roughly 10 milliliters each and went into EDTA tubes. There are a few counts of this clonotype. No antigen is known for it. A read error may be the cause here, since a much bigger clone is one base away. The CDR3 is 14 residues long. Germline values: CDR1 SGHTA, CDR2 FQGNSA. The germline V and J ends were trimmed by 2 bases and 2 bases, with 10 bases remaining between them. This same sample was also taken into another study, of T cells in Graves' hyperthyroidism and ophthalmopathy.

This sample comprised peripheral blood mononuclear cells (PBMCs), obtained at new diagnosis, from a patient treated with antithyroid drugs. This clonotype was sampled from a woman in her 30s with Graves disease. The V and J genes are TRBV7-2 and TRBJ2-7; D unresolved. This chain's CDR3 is CASSLSPSPYEQYF. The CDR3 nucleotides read TGTGCCAGCAGCTTATCCCCGAGCCCCTACGAGCAGTACTTC.